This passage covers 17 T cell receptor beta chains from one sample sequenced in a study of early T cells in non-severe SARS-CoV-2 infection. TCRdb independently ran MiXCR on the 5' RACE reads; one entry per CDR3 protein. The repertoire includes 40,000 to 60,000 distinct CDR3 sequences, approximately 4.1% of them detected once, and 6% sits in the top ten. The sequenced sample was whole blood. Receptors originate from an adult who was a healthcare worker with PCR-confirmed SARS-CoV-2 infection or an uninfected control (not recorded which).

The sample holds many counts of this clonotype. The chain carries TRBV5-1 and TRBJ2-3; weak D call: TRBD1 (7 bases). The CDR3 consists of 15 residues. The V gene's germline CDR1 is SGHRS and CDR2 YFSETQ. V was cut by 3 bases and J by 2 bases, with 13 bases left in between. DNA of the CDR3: TGCGCCAGCAGCTCGTCCAGGGGGGACACAGATACGCAGTATTTT. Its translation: CASSSSRGDTDTQYF. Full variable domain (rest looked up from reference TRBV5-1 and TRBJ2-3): KAGVTQTPRYLIKTRGQQVTLSCSPISGHRSVSWYQQTPGQGLQFLFEYFSETQRNKGNFPGRFSGRQFSNSRSEMNVSTLELGDSALYLCASSSSRGDTDTQYFGPGTRLTVL.

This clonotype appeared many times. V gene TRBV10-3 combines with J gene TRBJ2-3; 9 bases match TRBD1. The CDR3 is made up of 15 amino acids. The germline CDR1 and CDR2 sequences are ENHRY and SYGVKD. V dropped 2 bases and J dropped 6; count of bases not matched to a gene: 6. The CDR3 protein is CAISERDRVGDTQYF. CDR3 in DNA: TGTGCCATCAGTGAGCGGGACAGGGTCGGGGATACGCAGTATTTT.

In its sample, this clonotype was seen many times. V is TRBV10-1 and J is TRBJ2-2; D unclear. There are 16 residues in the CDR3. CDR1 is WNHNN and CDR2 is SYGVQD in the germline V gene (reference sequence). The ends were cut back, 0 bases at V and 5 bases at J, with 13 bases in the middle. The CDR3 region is CASSESKVLGTGELFF. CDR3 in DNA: TGCGCCAGCAGTGAGTCGAAAGTATTGGGGACCGGGGAGCTGTTTTTT.

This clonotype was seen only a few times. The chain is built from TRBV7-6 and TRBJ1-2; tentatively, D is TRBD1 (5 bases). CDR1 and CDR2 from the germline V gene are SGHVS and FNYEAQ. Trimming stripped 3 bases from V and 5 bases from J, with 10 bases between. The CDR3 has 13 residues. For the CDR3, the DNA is TGTGCCAGCAGCTTTGGCAGGGAATATGGCTACACCTTC. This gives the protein CASSFGREYGYTF.

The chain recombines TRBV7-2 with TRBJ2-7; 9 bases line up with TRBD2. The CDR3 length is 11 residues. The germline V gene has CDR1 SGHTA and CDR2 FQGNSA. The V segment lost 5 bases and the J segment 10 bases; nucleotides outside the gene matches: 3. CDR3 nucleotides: TGTGCCAGCAGCGGCGGGGGGGCACAGTACTTC. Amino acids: CASSGGGAQYF.

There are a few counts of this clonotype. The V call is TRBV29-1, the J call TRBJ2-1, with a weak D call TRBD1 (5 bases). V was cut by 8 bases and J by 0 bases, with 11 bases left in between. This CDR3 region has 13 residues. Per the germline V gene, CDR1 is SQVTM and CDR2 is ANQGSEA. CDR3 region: CSFHRSSYNEQFF. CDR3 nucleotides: TGCAGCTTCCACAGGAGCTCCTACAATGAGCAGTTCTTC.

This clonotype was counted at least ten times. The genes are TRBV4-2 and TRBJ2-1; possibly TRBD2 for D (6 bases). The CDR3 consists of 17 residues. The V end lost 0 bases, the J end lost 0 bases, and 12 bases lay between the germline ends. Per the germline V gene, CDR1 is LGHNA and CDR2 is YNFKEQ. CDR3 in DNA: TGTGCCAGCAGCCAAGATTGGGGACTGTACTCCTACAATGAGCAGTTCTTC. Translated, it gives CASSQDWGLYSYNEQFF.

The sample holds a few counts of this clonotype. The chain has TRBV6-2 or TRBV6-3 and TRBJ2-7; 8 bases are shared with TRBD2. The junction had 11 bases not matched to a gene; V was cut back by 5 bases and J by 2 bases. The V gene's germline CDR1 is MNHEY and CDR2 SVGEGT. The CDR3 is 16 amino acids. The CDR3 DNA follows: TGTGCCAGCAGTCCTCCAACTAGCGGACTTCCCTACGAGCAGTACTTC. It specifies CASSPPTSGLPYEQYF.

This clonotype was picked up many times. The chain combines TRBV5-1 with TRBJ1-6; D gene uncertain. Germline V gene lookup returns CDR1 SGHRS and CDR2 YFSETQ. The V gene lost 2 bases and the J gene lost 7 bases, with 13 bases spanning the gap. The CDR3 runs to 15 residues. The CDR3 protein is CASSFTGPMNSPLHF. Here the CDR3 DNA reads TGCGCCAGCAGCTTCACGGGCCCAATGAATTCACCCCTCCACTTT.

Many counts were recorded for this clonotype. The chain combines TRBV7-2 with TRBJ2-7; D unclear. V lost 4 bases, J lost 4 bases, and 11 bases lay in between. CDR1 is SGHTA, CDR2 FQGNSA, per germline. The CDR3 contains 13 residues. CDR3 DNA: TGTGCCAGCAGCTACCGGGTGCAGTACGAGCAGTACTTC. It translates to CASSYRVQYEQYF.

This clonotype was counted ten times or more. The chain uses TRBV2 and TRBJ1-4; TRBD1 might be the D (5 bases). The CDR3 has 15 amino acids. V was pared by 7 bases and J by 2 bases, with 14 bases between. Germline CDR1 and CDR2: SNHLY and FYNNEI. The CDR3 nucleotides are TGTGCCAGCACCCCCAACGAGGGGACTAATGAAAAACTGTTTTTT. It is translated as CASTPNEGTNEKLFF.

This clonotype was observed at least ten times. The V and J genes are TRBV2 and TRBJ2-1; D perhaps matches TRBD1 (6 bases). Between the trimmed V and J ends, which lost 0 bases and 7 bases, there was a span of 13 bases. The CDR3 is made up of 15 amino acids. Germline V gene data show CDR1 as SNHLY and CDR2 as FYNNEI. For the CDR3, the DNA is TGTGCCAGCAGTGAAGCGCTTCAGGGGATGAATGAGCAGTTCTTC. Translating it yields CASSEALQGMNEQFF.

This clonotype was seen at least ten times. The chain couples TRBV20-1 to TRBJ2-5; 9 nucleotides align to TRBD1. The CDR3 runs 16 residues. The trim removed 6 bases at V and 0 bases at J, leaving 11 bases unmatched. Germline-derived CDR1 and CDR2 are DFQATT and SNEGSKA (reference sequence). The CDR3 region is CSARTGEVLYQETQYF. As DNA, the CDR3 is TGCAGTGCAAGGACAGGGGAAGTTTTGTACCAAGAGACCCAGTACTTC.

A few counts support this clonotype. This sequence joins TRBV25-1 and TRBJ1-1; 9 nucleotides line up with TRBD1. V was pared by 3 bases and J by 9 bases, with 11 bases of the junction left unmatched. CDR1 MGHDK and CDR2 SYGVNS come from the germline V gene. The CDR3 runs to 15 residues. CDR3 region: CASSERTGALEKAFF. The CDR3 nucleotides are TGTGCCAGCAGTGAGCGGACAGGGGCCCTCGAGAAAGCTTTCTTT.

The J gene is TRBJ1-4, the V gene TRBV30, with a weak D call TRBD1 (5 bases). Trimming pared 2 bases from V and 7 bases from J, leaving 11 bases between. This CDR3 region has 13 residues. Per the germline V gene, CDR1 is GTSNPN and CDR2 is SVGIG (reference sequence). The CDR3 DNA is TGTGCCTGGAGTAACGGGGCGAGTGAAAAACTGTTTTTT. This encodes CAWSNGASEKLFF.

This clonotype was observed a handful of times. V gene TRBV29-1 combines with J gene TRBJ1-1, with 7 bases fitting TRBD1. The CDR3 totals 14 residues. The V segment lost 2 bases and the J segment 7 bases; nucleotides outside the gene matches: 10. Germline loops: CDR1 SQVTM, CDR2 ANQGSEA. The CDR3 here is CSVERRGGAFEAFF. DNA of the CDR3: TGCAGCGTTGAACGCCGAGGGGGCGCTTTTGAAGCTTTCTTT.

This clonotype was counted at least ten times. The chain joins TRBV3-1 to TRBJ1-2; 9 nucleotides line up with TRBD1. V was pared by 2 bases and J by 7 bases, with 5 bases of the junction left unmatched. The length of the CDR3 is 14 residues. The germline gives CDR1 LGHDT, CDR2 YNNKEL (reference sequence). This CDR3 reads CASSQLDRGGGYTF. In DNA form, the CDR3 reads TGTGCCAGCAGCCAACTGGACAGGGGTGGTGGCTACACCTTC. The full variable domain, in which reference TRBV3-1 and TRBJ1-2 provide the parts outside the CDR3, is DTAVSQTPKYLVTQMGNDKSIKCEQNLGHDTMYWYKQDSKKFLKIMFSYNNKELIINETVPNRFSPKSPDKAHLNLHINSLELGDSAVYFCASSQLDRGGGYTFGSGTRLTVV.